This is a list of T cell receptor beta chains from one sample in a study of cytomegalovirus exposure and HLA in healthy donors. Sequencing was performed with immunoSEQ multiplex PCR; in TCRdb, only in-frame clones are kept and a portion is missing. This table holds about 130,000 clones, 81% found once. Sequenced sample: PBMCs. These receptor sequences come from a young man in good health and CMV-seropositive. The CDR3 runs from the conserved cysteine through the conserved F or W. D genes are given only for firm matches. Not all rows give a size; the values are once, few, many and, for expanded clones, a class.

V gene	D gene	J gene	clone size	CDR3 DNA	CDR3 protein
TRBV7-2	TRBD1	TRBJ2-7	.	TGTGCCAGCAGCCCCCAGACAGGGAGACTGTACGAGCAGTACTTC	CASSPQTGRLYEQYF
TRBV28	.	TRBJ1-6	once	TGTGCCAGCAGTCTTCGTACCGGACTGAATAATTCACCCCTCCACTTT	CASSLRTGLNNSPLHF
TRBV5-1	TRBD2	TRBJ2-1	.	TGCGCCAGCAGTCTAGCGGGAGTCAATGAGCAGTTCTTC	CASSLAGVNEQFF
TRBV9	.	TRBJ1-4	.	TGTGCCAGCAGCGTAGTGCCAGGCGGGGAAAATGAAAAACTGTTTTTT	CASSVVPGGENEKLFF
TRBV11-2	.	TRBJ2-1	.	TGTGCCAGCAGCTTACAGAGGGGGTCCCACAATGAGCAGTTCTTC	CASSLQRGSHNEQFF
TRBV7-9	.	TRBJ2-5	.	TGTGCCAGCAGCCTTTGGAGTGAGACCCAGTACTTC	CASSLWSETQYF
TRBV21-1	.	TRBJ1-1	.	TGTGCCATCGCCATGGGGGGGAAAAAATATACTGAAGCTTTCTTT	CAIAMGGKKYTEAFF
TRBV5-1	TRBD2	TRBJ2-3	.	TGCGCCAGCAGCTACCGACTAGCGGGAGGGGTGTCAGATACGCAGTATTTT	CASSYRLAGGVSDTQYF
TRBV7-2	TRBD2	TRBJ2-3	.	TGTGCCAGCAGCTTAGTTAGCGGGGGGGTCACAGATACGCAGTATTTT	CASSLVSGGVTDTQYF
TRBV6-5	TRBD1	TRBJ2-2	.	TGTGCCAGCAGGACACAGGGGGCGCTTCCCGGGGAGCTGTTTTTT	CASRTQGALPGELFF
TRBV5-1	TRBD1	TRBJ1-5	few	TGCGCCAGCAGCCCAAGGACAGGGCGGGATCAGCCCCAGCATTTT	CASSPRTGRDQPQHF
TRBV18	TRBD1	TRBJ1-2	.	TGTGCCAGCTCACCAGACAGGGGAGGTTTTCGGAACTATGGCTACACCTTC	CASSPDRGGFRNYGYTF
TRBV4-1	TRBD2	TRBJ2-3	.	TGCGCCAGCAGCGATAATGGACTAGCGGGATTCACAGATACGCAGTATTTT	CASSDNGLAGFTDTQYF
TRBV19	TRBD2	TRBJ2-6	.	TGTGCCAGTAGTAAACAACTAGCGGGAGCTGCTGGGGCCAACGTCCTGACTTTC	CASSKQLAGAAGANVLTF
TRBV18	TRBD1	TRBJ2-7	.	TGTGCCAGCTCACCACCGGCCCTGACAGGGGGCGAGCAGTACTTC	CASSPPALTGGEQYF
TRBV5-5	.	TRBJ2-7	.	TGTGCCAGCAGCTTTTTGGCAGGTGGGGAGTCCTACGAGCAGTACTTC	CASSFLAGGESYEQYF
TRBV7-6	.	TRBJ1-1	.	TGTGCCAGCAGTCAGACACCGAACACTGAAGCTTTCTTT	CASSQTPNTEAFF
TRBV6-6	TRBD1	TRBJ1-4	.	TGTGCCAGCAGTCTCGGGACAGCAACTAATGAAAAACTGTTTTTT	CASSLGTATNEKLFF
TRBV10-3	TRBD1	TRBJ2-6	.	TGTGCCATCAGTGAGTCTAGGGGACAGGGTTCTTCTGGGGCCAACGTCCTGACTTTC	CAISESRGQGSSGANVLTF
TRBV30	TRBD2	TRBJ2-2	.	TGTGCCTGGAGTGTGGCCCCAGGACTAGCGGGAGTGGGCGGGGAGCTGTTTTTT	CAWSVAPGLAGVGGELFF
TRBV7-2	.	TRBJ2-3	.	TGTGCCAGCAGCCGCAGCGGAACTAGCACAGATACGCAGTATTTT	CASSRSGTSTDTQYF
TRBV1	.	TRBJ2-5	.	TGCACCAGCAGCCAAGGTCGGCCTAGCGGGGGGGCTCAATACCAAGAGACCCAGTACTTC	CTSSQGRPSGGAQYQETQYF